This TCR beta chain came from a study of shared clonotypes between healthy human individuals (dated by TCRdb to 2018 to 2020). About the full investigation: The cohort comprised two women and a few men aged 18 to 49 years. For each donor, CD4 naive and CD4 memory were each given three plates, CD8 naive was given two plates, and CD8 memory was given one plate. To estimate repertoire size and how much clonotype sharing occurs between individuals, the study deeply sequenced the blood TCR repertoires of five healthy adults. To increase sequencing depth and limit assay-specific biases, TCR repertoire library preparation and sequencing were carried out by different laboratories using diverse techniques. Per donor, leukapheresis produced somewhere between about 0.9 and 9.5 billion PBMCs.

The full study reports these points: Naive subsets generally had larger estimated clonotype richness than memory subsets did. Compared with non-shared clonotypes, clonotypes shared by all four sorted-subset donors had higher generation probabilities. Pairwise subsampling led to the expectation that sequencing depth would affect the degree of clonotype sharing among donors. Across a few donors, 5% to 6% of naive CD4, roughly 3.5% of naive CD8, 2% to 2.5% of memory CD4, and 0.4% of memory CD8 clonotypes were shared. Even with the large sequencing depth, rarefaction of the sorted-subset datasets indicated that sequencing was incomplete. The genetic and exposure-history diversity represented was limited by the small number of donors. Sampling was limited to blood, and TCR repertoires in tissue likely differ from TCR repertoires in blood.

The germline V gene provides CDR1 SQVTM and CDR2 ANQGSEA. Trimming leaves V shorter by 4 bases and J shorter by 4 bases, with the junction holding 8 bases beyond the gene matches. The CDR3 sequence holds 16 residues, the cysteine and phenylalanine included. The entry retains the CDR3 DNA only, 48 bases that are in frame from base 1. Healthy HIV-negative adults with no recently reported acute infections or vaccinations were included as donors. Only Caucasian adults living in Nashville, Tennessee, USA were represented among the donors. CD4+ T cells were enriched through magnetic negative selection, after which naive cells were positively selected on CD45RA and the remaining negative fraction served as the memory subset. Blood was collected by leukapheresis, and PBMCs were isolated by Ficoll-Histopaque density gradient centrifugation and then cryopreserved in liquid nitrogen vapor phase. Analytical flow cytometry was used to check the purity and quantity of each magnetically sorted T cell population. Genomic DNA was isolated from each sorted fraction and quantified by UV absorbance on a Nanodrop 2000c.

A note on this clone: The antigen it recognizes is unknown. Within one base of it there is no much larger clone, and no base qualities were kept.

Using the deep immunoSEQ assay, TCR CDR3 regions were amplified from genomic DNA by multiplex PCR. Extracted genomic DNA from each cell subset was spread evenly across all wells of several immunoSEQ 96-well plates, with each plate serving as a replicate. Each replicate PCR for sorted subsets received about 180 ng genomic DNA, equal to tens of thousands of T cell genomes. The purified libraries were quantified using a Qubit 3.0 fluorometer, sized with a Bioanalyzer 2100, and then quantified again using the KAPA Library Quantification kit. Each immunoSEQ 96-well plate was sequenced on its own single-read 150-cycle Illumina NextSeq 550 flow cell. The published analysis was carried out like this. The immunoSEQ output contained only junctional sequences without quality scores, so filtering could not match that applied to full-length reads. To assign V/J genes and CDR3, sequences were annotated using PyIR, a Python wrapper for IgBLAST v1.9, with IMGT germline references. Reads were removed for weak V/J assignments (E-value above 1e-6), missing CDR3, stop codons, out-of-frame junctions, or ambiguous translated residues. A V3J clonotype was defined by an identical inferred V gene, J gene, and CDR3 amino acid sequence. Percentage overlap between repertoires was computed as shared unique clonotypes divided by the size of the smaller repertoire. Three approaches were used to assess repertoire richness: RTK rarefaction, the Chao1 estimator, and Recon v2.1 estimates of unobserved clonotypes. Generation probabilities were computed with OLGA for all TCRbeta clonotypes obtained by the gDNA method from several donors. Not all clones reach the TCRdb copy of this immuneACCESS table, which keeps in-frame sequences only. Checked studies attribute under half of the gap to unresolved V genes and leave the rest unexplained. V and J calls and clone size are copied from that table; D and trimming were computed from the DNA. This sample comprises approximately 1,500,000 clones, around 98% of them detected only once. The top ten clones comprise about 0.45% of the sample.

Input material: naive CD4+ T cells sorted from blood. What the cell subset or site label conveys for this sample: CD45RA+ positively selected. This TCR came from a young man in good health. The V and J genes are TRBV29-1 and TRBJ2-2, with 11 bases in between that match TRBD2. The CDR3 region: CSVGPGLAASTGELFF. The DNA sequence is given as TGCAGCGTTGGACCGGGACTAGCGGCTTCCACCGGGGAGCTGTTTTTT.